These T cell receptor beta chains were read from a single sample in a study of shared clonotypes between healthy human individuals. Produced via immunoSEQ multiplex PCR; TCRdb's table is partial and in-frame only. The table lists approximately 590,000 clones, roughly 95% of them singletons, with 0.085% to 0.11% in the top ten. Sequencing was done on a sample of naive CD8+ T cells sorted from blood. The receptors here all came from a woman under 40 in good health. The CDR3 runs from the conserved cysteine through the conserved F or W. The D gene is left open where the match is weak. Not all rows give a size; the values are once, few, many and, for expanded clones, a class.

CDR3nt | CDR3aa | j_gene | v_gene | abundance | d_gene
TGCGCCAGCAGCTTGTCTCAGGGGAACAATGAGCAGTTCTTC | CASSLSQGNNEQFF | TRBJ2-1 | TRBV5-1 | - | -
TGTGCCAGCAGTCTAATTCAGGGGAACACTGAAGCTTTCTTT | CASSLIQGNTEAFF | TRBJ1-1 | TRBV6-5 | - | -
TGCGCCAGCAGCCTATCTATCAGCGGGGACTACGAGCAGTACTTC | CASSLSISGDYEQYF | TRBJ2-7 | TRBV4-1 | - | TRBD2
TGCGCCAGCAGCCAAGATGGGGGGCTGGAGACCCAGTACTTC | CASSQDGGLETQYF | TRBJ2-5 | TRBV4-1 | - | -
TGCGCCAGGACGGTTTTAGATGGCTACACCTTC | CARTVLDGYTF | TRBJ1-2 | TRBV5-1 | - | -
TGCGCCAGCAGCCAAGCGGTTGGGTACGAGCAGTACTTC | CASSQAVGYEQYF | TRBJ2-7 | TRBV4-1 | - | -
TGTGCCAGCAGCTTAAACAGGGACTATGGCTACACCTTC | CASSLNRDYGYTF | TRBJ1-2 | TRBV11-2 | - | -
TGTGCCAGCAGTTATGGACGTGGCTACGAGCAGTACTTC | CASSYGRGYEQYF | TRBJ2-7 | TRBV2 | - | -
TGTGCCAGCAGCCCCGAGGGGGGCACCGGGGAGCTGTTTTTT | CASSPEGGTGELFF | TRBJ2-2 | TRBV5-8 | - | -
TGTGCCAGCAGCGATAGCTATGGCTACACCTTC | CASSDSYGYTF | TRBJ1-2 | TRBV9 | - | -
TGTGCCAGCAGCAGGCTTAACACTGAAGCTTTCTTT | CASSRLNTEAFF | TRBJ1-1 | TRBV5-6 | - | -
TGTGCCATCAGTGTGGGGGAATACAATGAGCAGTTCTTC | CAISVGEYNEQFF | TRBJ2-1 | TRBV10-3 | - | -
TGTGCCAGCAGCCCCGAATTGATTAGCACAGATACGCAGTATTTT | CASSPELISTDTQYF | TRBJ2-3 | TRBV2 | - | -
TGCGCCAGCAGCGACCTCAGCACGACCTACGAGCAGTACTTC | CASSDLSTTYEQYF | TRBJ2-7 | TRBV5-1 | - | -
TGCGCCAGCAGCCAAGTGGGGGCGAACACCGGGGAGCTGTTTTTT | CASSQVGANTGELFF | TRBJ2-2 | TRBV4-1 | - | -
TGTGCCAGCAGTGATGTTGGGGGGGCCTACGAGCAGTACTTC | CASSDVGGAYEQYF | TRBJ2-7 | TRBV2 | - | TRBD2
TGTGCCTGGAGCGGACAAACATACGAGCAGTACTTC | CAWSGQTYEQYF | TRBJ2-7 | TRBV30 | few | -
TGTGCCAGCAGTTACGGGACTAGGGGGGGCATTCAGTACTTC | CASSYGTRGGIQYF | TRBJ2-4 | TRBV27 | - | TRBD2
TGTGCCAGCACCAATTATCCCCTCCAGCGGGAGGACACAGATACGCAGTATTTT | CASTNYPLQREDTDTQYF | TRBJ2-3 | TRBV27 | - | TRBD2
TGTGCCAGCACTCTCGGGCTCGGCTATGGCTACACCTTC | CASTLGLGYGYTF | TRBJ1-2 | TRBV6-5 | once | -
TGTGCCAGCAGTGTCCCCTTGGCTGAACGGAGGGGAGGGCGCACAGATACGCAGTATTTT | CASSVPLAERRGGRTDTQYF | TRBJ2-3 | TRBV28 | - | TRBD2
TGTGCCAGCAGTCCCCCGGACAGGGGATACGAGCAGTACTTC | CASSPPDRGYEQYF | TRBJ2-7 | TRBV27 | - | TRBD1
TGTGCCAGCAGTCGCGGTGGGGGCCACACTGAAGCTTTCTTT | CASSRGGGHTEAFF | TRBJ1-1 | TRBV27 | - | -
TGTGCCAGCAGTGAGACAGAGGAGACCCAGTACTTC | CASSETEETQYF | TRBJ2-5 | TRBV2 | - | -
TGTGCCAGCAGTTTATTCCAGGCAAGGTACAATGAGCAGTTCTTC | CASSLFQARYNEQFF | TRBJ2-1 | TRBV27 | - | -
TGTGCCAGTAGTATATGGTCGGGAGCCAAAAACATTCAGTACTTC | CASSIWSGAKNIQYF | TRBJ2-4 | TRBV19 | - | -
TGTGCCAGCAGTTACTCAGGGTTGGCCGAGCAGTACTTC | CASSYSGLAEQYF | TRBJ2-7 | TRBV6-5 | once | -
TGTGCCAGCAGCTTACTTCCGGACAGCTCCTACGAGCAGTACTTC | CASSLLPDSSYEQYF | TRBJ2-7 | TRBV13 | - | -
TGTGCCAGCAGCCTGCCGACAGGAACCTACAATGAGCAGTTCTTC | CASSLPTGTYNEQFF | TRBJ2-1 | TRBV7-8 | - | -
TGTGCCAGCAGCGAGGGGTGGGAGGGCCTTGATGAGCAGTTCTTC | CASSEGWEGLDEQFF | TRBJ2-1 | TRBV7-6 | - | TRBD2
TGTGCCAGCAGCCTGAACACCGGGGAGCTGTTTTTT | CASSLNTGELFF | TRBJ2-2 | TRBV11-3 | - | -
TGTGCCAGCACTGAGCTATTCGACAGCGTAAAGTCTGATGCCAACGTCCTGACTTTC | CASTELFDSVKSDANVLTF | TRBJ2-6 | TRBV27 | - | -
TGTGCCAGCAGCTTAGTAGCGGGAGTCTTCAATGAGCAGTTCTTC | CASSLVAGVFNEQFF | TRBJ2-1 | TRBV7-9 | - | TRBD2
TGTGCCAGCATCGGGAGTCGGGCCCACGAGCAGTACTTC | CASIGSRAHEQYF | TRBJ2-7 | TRBV2 | - | -
TGCGCCAGCAGTGACCAAGTCCCTGGCACAGATACGCAGTATTTT | CASSDQVPGTDTQYF | TRBJ2-3 | TRBV10-2 | once | -
TGTGCCAGCAGTTTCGGGGGCGCGGACTATGGCTACACCTTC | CASSFGGADYGYTF | TRBJ1-2 | TRBV27 | - | -
TGTGCCAGCAGCTTAGGCCCTCTAGCGAACGATGAGCAGTTCTTC | CASSLGPLANDEQFF | TRBJ2-1 | TRBV11-2 | - | -
TGTGCCAGTAGTAGTGGGGCGAACACTGAAGCTTTCTTT | CASSSGANTEAFF | TRBJ1-1 | TRBV19 | once | -
TGTGCCAGCGCTAGGGATAGCGTGGAGGATGAGCAGTTCTTC | CASARDSVEDEQFF | TRBJ2-1 | TRBV27 | - | -
TGTGCCAGCATCAAGGAGAGACTAGCGGGAGGAGAATCCACCGGGGAGCTGTTTTTT | CASIKERLAGGESTGELFF | TRBJ2-2 | TRBV21-1 | - | -
TGTGCCAGCAGTCCCCGGAGCGGGAACTACAATGAGCAGTTCTTC | CASSPRSGNYNEQFF | TRBJ2-1 | TRBV6-7 | - | TRBD2
TGCGCCAGCAGCCAAGATCGCCCTAACAATGAGCAGTTCTTC | CASSQDRPNNEQFF | TRBJ2-1 | TRBV4-1 | - | -
TGTGCCAGCAGTTTATACCGGAACACTGAAGCTTTCTTT | CASSLYRNTEAFF | TRBJ1-1 | TRBV27 | - | -
TGTGCCAGCAGTGAATGGGGGCTAGAAAACAATGAGCAGTTCTTC | CASSEWGLENNEQFF | TRBJ2-1 | TRBV2 | - | -
TGTGCCAGCAGCAGGTACAGGGTGGTCACAGATACGCAGTATTTT | CASSRYRVVTDTQYF | TRBJ2-3 | TRBV21-1 | - | -